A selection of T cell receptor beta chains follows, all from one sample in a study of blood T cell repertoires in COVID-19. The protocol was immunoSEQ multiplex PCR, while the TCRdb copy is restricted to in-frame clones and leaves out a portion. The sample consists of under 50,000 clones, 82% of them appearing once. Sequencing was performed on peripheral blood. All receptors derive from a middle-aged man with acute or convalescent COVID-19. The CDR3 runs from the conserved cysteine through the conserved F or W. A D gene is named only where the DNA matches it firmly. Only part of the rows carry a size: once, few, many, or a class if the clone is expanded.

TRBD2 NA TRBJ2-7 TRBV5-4 CASSETSGSYEQYF TGTGCCAGCAGCGAGACTAGCGGTTCCTACGAGCAGTACTTC
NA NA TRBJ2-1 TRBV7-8 CASRYRDSPSYNEQFF TGTGCCAGCAGGTATCGGGACTCCCCCTCCTACAATGAGCAGTTCTTC
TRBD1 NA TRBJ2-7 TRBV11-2 CASSRAGTGGSYEQYF TGTGCCAGCAGTCGCGCCGGGACAGGGGGAAGCTACGAGCAGTACTTC
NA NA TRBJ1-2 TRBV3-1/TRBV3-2 CASSQGGGSYNYGYTF TGTGCCAGCAGCCAAGGGGGGGGGTCTTATAACTATGGCTACACCTTC
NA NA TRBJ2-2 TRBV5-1 CASSPRLEVTGELFF TGCGCCAGCAGTCCCCGGCTGGAGGTCACCGGGGAGCTGTTTTTT
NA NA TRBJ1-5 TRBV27 CASRENRYQPQHF TGTGCCAGCAGAGAAAACAGGTATCAGCCCCAGCATTTT
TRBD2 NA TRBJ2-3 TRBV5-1 CASSYPLAGQGDTQYF TGCGCCAGCAGTTACCCCCTAGCGGGGCAGGGAGATACGCAGTATTTT
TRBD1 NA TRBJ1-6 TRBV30 CAWSQQGNSPLHF TGTGCCTGGAGTCAACAGGGGAATTCACCCCTCCACTTT
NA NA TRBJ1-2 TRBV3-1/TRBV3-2 CASSRKGGKTYGYTF TGTGCCAGCAGCCGAAAGGGCGGGAAAACCTATGGCTACACCTTC
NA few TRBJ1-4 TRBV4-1 CASSALTDEKLFF TGCGCCAGCAGCGCCCTTACAGACGAAAAACTGTTTTTT
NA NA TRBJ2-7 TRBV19 CASKRGHVENEQYF TGTGCCAGTAAAAGAGGGCATGTGGAAAACGAGCAGTACTTC
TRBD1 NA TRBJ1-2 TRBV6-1 CASSETGGGVRGYTF TGTGCCAGCAGTGAAACAGGGGGCGGGGTGCGGGGCTACACCTTC
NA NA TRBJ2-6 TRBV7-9 CASSLRGTGSGANVLTF TGTGCCAGCAGCTTAAGGGGAACAGGGTCCGGGGCCAACGTCCTGACTTTC
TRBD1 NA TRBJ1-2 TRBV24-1 CATSDSYGTGAAGYTF TGTGCCACCAGTGACTCCTACGGGACAGGGGCTGCCGGCTACACCTTC
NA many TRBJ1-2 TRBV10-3 CAISSDGIYGYTF TGTGCCATCAGTTCAGACGGGATCTATGGCTACACCTTC
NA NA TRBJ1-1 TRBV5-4 CASSFESLNTEAFF TGTGCCAGCAGCTTTGAGAGCCTGAACACTGAAGCTTTCTTT
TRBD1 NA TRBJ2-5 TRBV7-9 CASSLGTGFQETQYF TGTGCCAGCAGCTTGGGGACAGGGTTTCAAGAGACCCAGTACTTC
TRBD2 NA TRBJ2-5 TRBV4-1 CASSQERGTGRGETQYF TGCGCCAGCAGCCAAGAAAGGGGGACCGGGAGGGGAGAGACCCAGTACTTC
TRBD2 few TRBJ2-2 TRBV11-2 CASSLTSGGATSGELFF TGTGCCAGCAGCTTGACTAGCGGGGGGGCGACGAGCGGGGAGCTGTTTTTT
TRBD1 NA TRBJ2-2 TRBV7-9 CASSSPGQRTGELFF TGTGCCAGCAGCTCACCGGGACAGAGGACCGGGGAGCTGTTTTTT
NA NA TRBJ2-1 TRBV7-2 CASSLRGEQFF TGTGCCAGCAGCCTAAGGGGTGAGCAGTTCTTC
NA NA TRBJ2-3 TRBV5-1 CASSGTGTDTQYF TGCGCCAGCAGCGGGACTGGCACAGATACGCAGTATTTT
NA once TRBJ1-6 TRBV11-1 CASSPRETYNSPLHF TGTGCCAGCAGCCCCAGGGAAACCTATAATTCACCCCTCCACTTT
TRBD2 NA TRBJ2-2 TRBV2 CASSEGGGTGELFF TGTGCCAGCAGTGAAGGGGGGGGCACCGGGGAGCTGTTTTTT
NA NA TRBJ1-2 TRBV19 CASSRYSPGNYGYTF TGTGCCAGTAGCCGATACTCACCCGGGAACTATGGCTACACCTTC
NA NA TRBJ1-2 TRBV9 CASSPYGDRLLF TGTGCCAGCAGCCCCTACGGAGACAGGCTTTTGTTC
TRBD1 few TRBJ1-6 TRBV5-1 CASSSQGTGSYNSPLHF TGCGCCAGCAGCAGCCAAGGGACAGGCTCCTATAATTCACCCCTCCACTTT
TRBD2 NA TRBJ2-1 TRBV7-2 CASRIGGYSYNEQFF TGTGCCAGCAGGATCGGGGGGTACTCCTACAATGAGCAGTTCTTC
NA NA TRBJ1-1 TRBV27 CASSFLRVGITEAFF TGTGCCAGCAGTTTCCTCCGGGTGGGTATTACTGAAGCTTTCTTT
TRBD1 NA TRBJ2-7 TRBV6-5 CASSARDSTSYEQYF TGTGCCAGCAGCGCCAGGGACAGCACTTCCTACGAGCAGTACTTC
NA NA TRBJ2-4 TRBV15 CATRDTKNIQYF TGTGCCACCCGGGACACCAAAAACATTCAGTACTTC
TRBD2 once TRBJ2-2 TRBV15 CATSKLPGLGSGELFF TGTGCCACCAGCAAACTACCGGGACTAGGCTCCGGGGAGCTGTTTTTT
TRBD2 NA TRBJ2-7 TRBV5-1 CASSARGGPYEQYF TGCGCCAGCAGCGCGCGCGGGGGACCCTACGAGCAGTACTTC